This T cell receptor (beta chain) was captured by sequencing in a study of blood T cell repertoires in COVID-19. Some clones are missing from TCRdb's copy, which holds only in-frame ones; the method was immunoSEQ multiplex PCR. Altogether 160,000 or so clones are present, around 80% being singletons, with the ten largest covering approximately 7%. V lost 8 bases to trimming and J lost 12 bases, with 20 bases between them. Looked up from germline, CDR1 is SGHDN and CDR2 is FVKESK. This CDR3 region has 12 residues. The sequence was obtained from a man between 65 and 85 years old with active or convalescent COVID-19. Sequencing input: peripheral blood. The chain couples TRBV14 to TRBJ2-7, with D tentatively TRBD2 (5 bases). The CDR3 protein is CASLPRRRYGYF. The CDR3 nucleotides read TGTGCCAGCCTCCCTAGGCGGAGGTACGGGTACTTC.